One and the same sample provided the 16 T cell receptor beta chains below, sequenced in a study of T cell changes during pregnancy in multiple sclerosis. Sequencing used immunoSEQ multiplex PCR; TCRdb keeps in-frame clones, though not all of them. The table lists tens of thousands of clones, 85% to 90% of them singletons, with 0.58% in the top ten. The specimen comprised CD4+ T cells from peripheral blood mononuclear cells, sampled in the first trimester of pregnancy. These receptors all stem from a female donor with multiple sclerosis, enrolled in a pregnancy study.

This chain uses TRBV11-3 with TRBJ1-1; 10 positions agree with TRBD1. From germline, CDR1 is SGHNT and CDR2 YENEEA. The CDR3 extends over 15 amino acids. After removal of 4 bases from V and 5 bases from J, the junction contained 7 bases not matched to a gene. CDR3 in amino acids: CASSWGQGFQTEAFF. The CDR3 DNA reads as TGTGCCAGCAGCTGGGGACAGGGGTTTCAGACTGAAGCTTTCTTT. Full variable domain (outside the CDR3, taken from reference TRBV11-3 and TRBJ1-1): EAGVVQSPRYKIIEKKQPVAFWCNPISGHNTLYWYLQNLGQGPELLIRYENEEAVDDSQLPKDRFSAERLKGVDSTLKIQPAELGDSAVYLCASSWGQGFQTEAFFGQGTRLTVV.

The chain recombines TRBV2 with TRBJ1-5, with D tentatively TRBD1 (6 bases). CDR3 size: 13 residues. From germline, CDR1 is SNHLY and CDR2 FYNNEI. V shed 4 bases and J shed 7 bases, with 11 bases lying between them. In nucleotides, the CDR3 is TGTGCCAGCAGTGGGGAGGGGGGACAGCCCCAGCATTTT. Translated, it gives CASSGEGGQPQHF. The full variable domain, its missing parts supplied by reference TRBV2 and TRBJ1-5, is EPEVTQTPSHQVTQMGQEVILRCVPISNHLYFYWYRQILGQKVEFLVSFYNNEISEKSEIFDDQFSVERPDGSNFTLKIRSTKLEDSAMYFCASSGEGGQPQHFGDGTRLSIL.

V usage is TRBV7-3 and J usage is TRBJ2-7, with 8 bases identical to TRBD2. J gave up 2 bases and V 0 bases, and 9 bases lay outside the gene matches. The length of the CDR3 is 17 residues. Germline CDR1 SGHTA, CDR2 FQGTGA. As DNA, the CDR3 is TGTGCCAGCAGCTTAACCCCCCCCGGGGGGGTTACCTACGAGCAGTACTTC. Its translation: CASSLTPPGGVTYEQYF.

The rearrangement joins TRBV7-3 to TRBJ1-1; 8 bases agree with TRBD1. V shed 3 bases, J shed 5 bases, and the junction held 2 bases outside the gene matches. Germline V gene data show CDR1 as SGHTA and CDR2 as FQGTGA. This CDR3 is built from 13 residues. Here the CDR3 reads CASSFDRGTEAFF. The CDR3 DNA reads TGTGCCAGCAGCTTCGACAGGGGAACTGAAGCTTTCTTT.

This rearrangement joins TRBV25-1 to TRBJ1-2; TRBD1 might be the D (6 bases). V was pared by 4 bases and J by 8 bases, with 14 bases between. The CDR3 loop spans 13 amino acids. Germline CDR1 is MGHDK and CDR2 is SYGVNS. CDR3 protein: CASSVGTPSGYTF. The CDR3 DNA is TGTGCCAGCAGTGTTGGGACACCTTCGGGCTACACCTTC.

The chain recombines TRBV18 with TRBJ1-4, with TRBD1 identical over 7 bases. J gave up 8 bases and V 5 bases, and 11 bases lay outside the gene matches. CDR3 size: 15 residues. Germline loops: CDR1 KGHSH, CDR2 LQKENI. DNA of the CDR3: TGTGCCAGCTCAGACAAGGGGGCGCATGGCGAAAAACTGTTTTTT. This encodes CASSDKGAHGEKLFF.

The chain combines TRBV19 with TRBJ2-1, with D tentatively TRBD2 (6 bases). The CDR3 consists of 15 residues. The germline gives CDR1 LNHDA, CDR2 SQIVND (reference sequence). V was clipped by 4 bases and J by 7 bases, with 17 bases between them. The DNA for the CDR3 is TGTGCCAGTAGTAGGGGGACTCACCAATGGAATGAGCAGTTCTTC. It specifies CASSRGTHQWNEQFF.

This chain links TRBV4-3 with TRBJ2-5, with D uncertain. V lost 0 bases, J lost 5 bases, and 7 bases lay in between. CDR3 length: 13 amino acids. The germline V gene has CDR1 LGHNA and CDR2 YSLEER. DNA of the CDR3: TGCGCCAGCAGCCAAGATTTCGTCGAGACCCAGTACTTC. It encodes CASSQDFVETQYF.

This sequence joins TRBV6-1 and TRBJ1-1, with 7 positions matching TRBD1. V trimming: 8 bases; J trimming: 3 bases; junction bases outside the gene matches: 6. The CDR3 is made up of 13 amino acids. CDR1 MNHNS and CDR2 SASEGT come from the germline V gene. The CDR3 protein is CASGTERYTEAFF. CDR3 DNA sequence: TGTGCCAGCGGGACAGAGCGGTACACTGAAGCTTTCTTT.

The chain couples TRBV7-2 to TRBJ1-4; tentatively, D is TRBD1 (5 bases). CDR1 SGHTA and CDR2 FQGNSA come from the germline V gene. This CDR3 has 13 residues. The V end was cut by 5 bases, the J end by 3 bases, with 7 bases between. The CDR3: CASSPRANEKLFF. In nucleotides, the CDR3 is TGTGCCAGCAGCCCCAGGGCTAATGAAAAACTGTTTTTT.

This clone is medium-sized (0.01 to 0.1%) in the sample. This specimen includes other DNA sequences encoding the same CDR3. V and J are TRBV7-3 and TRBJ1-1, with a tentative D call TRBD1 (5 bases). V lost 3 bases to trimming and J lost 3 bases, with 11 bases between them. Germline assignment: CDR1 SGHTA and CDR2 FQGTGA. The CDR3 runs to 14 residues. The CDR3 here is CASSLTGGDTEAFF. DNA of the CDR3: TGTGCCAGCAGCTTGACGGGGGGAGACACTGAAGCTTTCTTT.

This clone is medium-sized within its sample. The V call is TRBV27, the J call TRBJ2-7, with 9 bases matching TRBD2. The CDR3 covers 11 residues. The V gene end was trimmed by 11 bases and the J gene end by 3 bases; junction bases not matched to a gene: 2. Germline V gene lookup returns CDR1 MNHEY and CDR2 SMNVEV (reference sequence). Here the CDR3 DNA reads TGTGCCTGTAGCGGGAGCTACGAGCAGTACTTC. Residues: CACSGSYEQYF.

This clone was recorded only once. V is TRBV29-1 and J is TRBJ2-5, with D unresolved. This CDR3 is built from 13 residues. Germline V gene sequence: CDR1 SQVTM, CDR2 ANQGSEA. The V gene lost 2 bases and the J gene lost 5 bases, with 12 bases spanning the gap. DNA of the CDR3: TGCAGCGTTGAAACGGTCGTCGGGGAGACCCAGTACTTC. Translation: CSVETVVGETQYF. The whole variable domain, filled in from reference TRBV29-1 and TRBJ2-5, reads SAVISQKPSRDICQRGTSLTIQCQVDSQVTMMFWYRQQPGQSLTLIATANQGSEATYESGFVIDKFPISRPNLTFSTLTVSNMSPEDSSIYLCSVETVVGETQYFGPGTRLLVL.

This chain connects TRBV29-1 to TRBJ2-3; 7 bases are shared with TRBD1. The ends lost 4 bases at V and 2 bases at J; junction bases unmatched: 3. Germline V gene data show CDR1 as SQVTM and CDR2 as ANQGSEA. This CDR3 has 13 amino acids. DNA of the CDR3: TGCAGCGTTGCCGGGACAGTCACAGATACGCAGTATTTT. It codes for CSVAGTVTDTQYF.

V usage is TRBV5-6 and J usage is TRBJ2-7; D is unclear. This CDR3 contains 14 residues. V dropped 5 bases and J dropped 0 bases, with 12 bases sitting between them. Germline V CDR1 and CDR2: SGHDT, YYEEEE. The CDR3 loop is CASRPRFSSYEQYF. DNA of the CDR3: TGTGCCAGCAGACCCCGATTTAGCTCCTACGAGCAGTACTTC.

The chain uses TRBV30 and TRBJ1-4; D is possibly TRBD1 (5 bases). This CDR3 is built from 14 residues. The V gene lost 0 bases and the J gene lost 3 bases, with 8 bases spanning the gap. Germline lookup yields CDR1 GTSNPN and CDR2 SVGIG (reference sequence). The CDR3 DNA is TGTGCCTGGAGTGTGTCGGGGGCTAATGAAAAACTGTTTTTT. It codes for CAWSVSGANEKLFF.